The 21 T cell receptor beta chains below come from one sample, sequenced in a study of blood T cell repertoires in COVID-19. TCRdb's copy holds only in-frame clones and misses some; the assay was immunoSEQ multiplex PCR. The data hold some 280,000 clones, with over 75% observed a single time. Sample: peripheral blood. These receptor sequences come from a woman in her fifties or sixties with acute or convalescent COVID-19.

The V and J genes are TRBV28 and TRBJ1-2, with a tentative D call TRBD1 (6 bases). Trimming removed 6 bases at V and 5 bases at J, with 22 bases between. The CDR3 is 16 residues long. The germline CDR1 and CDR2 sequences are MDHEN and SYDVKM. The DNA for the CDR3 is TGTGCCAGCAGCATAACCACGGGGGGGGGCCAGTATGGCTACACCTTC. This gives the protein CASSITTGGGQYGYTF.

CDR3 loop: CASSTHTGQETQYF. In DNA form, the CDR3 reads TGTGCCAGCAGTACCCACACGGGCCAAGAGACCCAGTACTTC. The chain is built from TRBV6-6 and TRBJ2-5; D unresolved. Germline CDR1 is MNHNY and CDR2 is SVGAGI (reference sequence). This CDR3 has 14 residues. Trimming left V 5 bases short and J 1 base short, with 11 bases between.

The chain combines TRBV28 with TRBJ2-5, with 9 positions matching TRBD2. This CDR3 has 16 residues. J gave up 4 bases and V 7 bases, and 13 bases lay outside the gene matches. Germline V gene data show CDR1 as MDHEN and CDR2 as SYDVKM. The CDR3 loop reads CASTSSGTRISETQYF. The CDR3 DNA sequence: TGTGCCAGCACGTCTAGCGGGACACGAATATCAGAGACCCAGTACTTC.

Regarding this clone: At the DNA level, this CDR3 is encoded by other sequences in the same sample as well. This sequence joins TRBV9 and TRBJ1-6; TRBD1 aligns across 8 bases. The germline gives CDR1 SGDLS, CDR2 YYNGEE. This CDR3 spans 15 amino acids. V lost 0 bases, J lost 5 bases, and 1 base stayed unmatched. In DNA, the CDR3 is TGTGCCAGCAGCGTAGCAGGGGGCGATAATTCACCCCTCCACTTT. It codes for CASSVAGGDNSPLHF.

The table lists this clone with a few counts. The rearrangement joins TRBV7-9 to TRBJ2-7; perhaps TRBD2 as D (6 bases). V was cut by 5 bases and J by 4 bases, with 21 bases left in between. This CDR3 region has 16 residues. CDR1 SEHNR and CDR2 FQNEAQ come from the germline V gene (reference sequence). The CDR3, as DNA: TGTGCCAGCAGCATAAATCCGGGAGCTGGCAAATACGAGCAGTACTTC. Translating it yields CASSINPGAGKYEQYF. The full variable domain, in which reference TRBV7-9 and TRBJ2-7 provide the parts outside the CDR3, is DTGVSQNPRHKITKRGQNVTFRCDPISEHNRLYWYRQTLGQGPEFLTYFQNEAQLEKSRLLSDRFSAERPKGSFSTLEIQRTEQGDSAMYLCASSINPGAGKYEQYFGPGTRLTVT.

CDR3 loop: CASSRTGGDTEAFF. The CDR3 DNA reads TGTGCCAGCTCCCGGACAGGAGGGGACACTGAAGCTTTCTTT. The V and J genes are TRBV6-5 and TRBJ1-1, with 7 nucleotides matching TRBD1. The V gene's germline CDR1 is MNHEY and CDR2 SVGAGI. The CDR3 is 14 amino acids. Unmatched junction bases numbered 9, after V lost 8 bases and J lost 3 bases.

The rearrangement links TRBV5-1 to TRBJ2-1; D gene unclear. Per germline, CDR1 SGHRS and CDR2 YFSETQ. V was cut by 1 base and J by 1 base, with 3 bases left in between. This CDR3 has 13 amino acids. The CDR3 reads CASSLYSYNEQFF. In DNA, the CDR3 is TGCGCCAGCAGCTTGTATTCCTACAATGAGCAGTTCTTC.

The chain employs TRBV5-4 and TRBJ1-1, with D hard to call. This CDR3 spans 13 amino acids. Trimming stripped 0 bases from V and 1 base from J, with 4 bases between. Looked up from germline, CDR1 is SGHNT and CDR2 is YYREEE (reference sequence). The CDR3 bases are TGTGCCAGCAGCTTGGAGAGGAACACTGAAGCTTTCTTT. It yields the protein CASSLERNTEAFF.

The chain links TRBV5-1 to TRBJ2-1; 9 nucleotides align to TRBD1. Germline loops: CDR1 SGHRS, CDR2 YFSETQ. V trimming: 3 bases; J trimming: 4 bases; junction bases outside the gene matches: 5. This CDR3 region has 15 residues. The CDR3 DNA sequence: TGCGCCAGCAGCTCGGGACAGGGTTGGTACAATGAGCAGTTCTTC. Its translation is CASSSGQGWYNEQFF.

The V and J genes are TRBV27 and TRBJ2-1; 9 positions match TRBD1. The junction had 5 bases not matched to a gene; V was cut back by 4 bases and J by 4 bases. The CDR3 covers 15 residues. Per germline, CDR1 MNHEY and CDR2 SMNVEV (reference sequence). CDR3 amino acids: CASSSRDRAYNEQFF. CDR3 DNA: TGTGCCAGCAGTTCCCGGGACAGGGCATACAATGAGCAGTTCTTC.

This clone was seen more than once but under ten times. The V gene is TRBV5-8, the J gene TRBJ2-1; a possible D gene is TRBD2 (8 bases). The CDR3 runs 15 residues. Trimming took off 3 bases at V and 2 bases at J, with 12 bases between the two ends. Germline CDR1 and CDR2: SGHTS and YDEGEE. The CDR3 sequence is CASSSGGTAYNEQFF. The CDR3 DNA follows: TGTGCCAGCAGCTCGGGGGGGACAGCCTACAATGAGCAGTTCTTC.

This clone showed up just once. The genes are TRBV7-9 and TRBJ1-1; TRBD1 might be the D (6 bases). The ends were cut back, 4 bases at V and 4 bases at J, with 16 bases in the middle. The CDR3 loop spans 15 amino acids. CDR1 is SEHNR, CDR2 FQNEAQ, per germline (reference sequence). The CDR3 sequence is CASSWGRGFGTEAFF. In DNA, the CDR3 is TGTGCCAGCAGCTGGGGCAGGGGCTTTGGCACTGAAGCTTTCTTT.

This clone was counted only a few times. The chain couples TRBV10-3 to TRBJ1-2; D ambiguous. The CDR3 totals 10 residues. Germline CDR1 reads ENHRY; CDR2 reads SYGVKD. The germline V and J ends were trimmed by 4 bases and 8 bases, with 5 bases remaining between them. DNA for the CDR3: TGTGCCATCAGTGCGGGGGGCTACACCTTC. Its translation is CAISAGGYTF.

This chain connects TRBV10-3 to TRBJ2-5; possibly TRBD1 for D (6 bases). The CDR3 sequence is 16 residues long. Germline V gene data show CDR1 as ENHRY and CDR2 as SYGVKD. V dropped 7 bases and J dropped 1 base, with 19 bases sitting between them. In DNA form, the CDR3 reads TGTGCCATCAAAGGTCCGGGACATAGCTCCCAAGAGACCCAGTACTTC. This translates into CAIKGPGHSSQETQYF.

This chain joins TRBV28 and TRBJ2-5; D possibly corresponds to TRBD2 (5 bases). Looked up from germline, CDR1 is MDHEN and CDR2 is SYDVKM. Trimming left V 5 bases short and J 2 bases short, with 9 bases between. The CDR3 runs 13 residues. The CDR3 DNA reads TGTGCCAGCAGTCCAGGACTTCAAGAGACCCAGTACTTC. Residues: CASSPGLQETQYF. The full variable domain, with the rest looked up from reference TRBV28 and TRBJ2-5, is DVKVTQSSRYLVKRTGEKVFLECVQDMDHENMFWYRQDPGLGLRLIYFSYDVKMKEKGDIPEGYSVSREKKERFSLILESASTNQTSMYLCASSPGLQETQYFGPGTRLLVL.

This clone was observed a single time. V is TRBV19 and J is TRBJ1-2; the match to TRBD1 covers 9 bases. Germline V gene lookup returns CDR1 LNHDA and CDR2 SQIVND (reference sequence). The CDR3 sequence is 15 residues long. Germline trimming cut 7 bases from V and 1 base from J; bases unmatched to any gene: 7. In DNA form, the CDR3 reads TGTGCCAGTACCGTCGGACAGGGGCATAACTATGGCTACACCTTC. Translating it yields CASTVGQGHNYGYTF.

The rearrangement links TRBV18 to TRBJ1-1, with D unresolved. The CDR3 extends over 15 amino acids. V lost 3 bases to trimming and J lost 1 base, with 12 bases between them. Germline lookup yields CDR1 KGHSH and CDR2 LQKENI. Here the CDR3 reads CASSPRNLGNTEAFF. The CDR3 nucleotides are TGTGCCAGCTCACCGAGAAACCTCGGGAACACTGAAGCTTTCTTT.

The rearrangement uses TRBV27 and TRBJ1-1; D possibly corresponds to TRBD1 (6 bases). The germline V and J ends were trimmed by 2 bases and 0 bases, with 10 bases remaining between them. The CDR3 has 15 amino acids. Germline lookup yields CDR1 MNHEY and CDR2 SMNVEV (reference sequence). CDR3: CASSLGWTVNTEAFF. DNA of the CDR3: TGTGCCAGCAGTTTAGGTTGGACAGTGAACACTGAAGCTTTCTTT.

This clone has only one observation. This chain uses TRBV2 with TRBJ2-5; 7 positions agree with TRBD2. The germline V gene encodes CDR1 SNHLY and CDR2 FYNNEI. The V segment lost 8 bases and the J segment 7 bases; nucleotides outside the gene matches: 16. CDR3 size: 15 residues. CDR3 in DNA: TGTGCCAGCCAGTTCCAGCGGGGCTTTTCTCGGACCCAGTACTTC. This gives the protein CASQFQRGFSRTQYF.

The V call is TRBV7-3, the J call TRBJ1-5; weak D call: TRBD1 (6 bases). Trimming took 0 bases from V and 5 from J, leaving 29 bases between them. This CDR3 contains 21 residues. The germline V gene encodes CDR1 SGHTA and CDR2 FQGTGA. The CDR3 bases are TGTGCCAGCAGCTTAACGGCAAGGGAAAATCGGACAGCGGGGGTACATCAGCCCCAGCATTTT. Translated: CASSLTARENRTAGVHQPQHF.

The chain recombines TRBV6-1 with TRBJ2-5; 7 positions match TRBD1. After removal of 3 bases from V and 5 bases from J, the junction contained 3 bases not matched to a gene. This CDR3 region has 13 residues. The germline V gene encodes CDR1 MNHNS and CDR2 SASEGT. Here the CDR3 DNA reads TGTGCCAGCAGTGACGCGGACAGGGAGACCCAGTACTTC. It is translated as CASSDADRETQYF.